This TCR beta chain stems from a study of cytomegalovirus exposure and HLA in healthy donors. 60 Vbeta and 13 Jbeta primers were used in PCR. Repertoires were generated with immunoSEQ multiplex PCR, while TCRdb's copy carries only in-frame clones and drops some. The sample holds fewer than 120,000 clones; 78% are singletons and the top ten take roughly 1.2%. At collection, donors were nominally healthy, but unrecorded immune exposures were probable. This CDR3 region has 16 residues. With V trimmed by 1 base and J by 2 bases, 6 bases remained unmatched. Germline loops: CDR1 LNHNV, CDR2 YYDKDF (reference sequence).

Material: PBMCs. This TCR was recovered from a woman aged 30 to 39 in good health and CMV-seronegative. This chain connects TRBV15 to TRBJ2-3; 7 nucleotides align to TRBD2. The CDR3 DNA is TGTGCCACCAGCAGAGTGGGGGGGGACCCCACAGATACGCAGTATTTT. As protein: CATSRVGGDPTDTQYF. Full variable domain (missing parts from reference TRBV15 and TRBJ2-3): DAMVIQNPRYQVTQFGKPVTLSCSQTLNHNVMYWYQQKSSQAPKLLFHYYDKDFNNEADTPDNFQSRRPNTSFCFLDIRSPGLGDTAMYLCATSRVGGDPTDTQYFGPGTRLTVL.